This T cell receptor (beta chain) was obtained from a study of blood T cell repertoires in COVID-19. Whole-study context: T cells, B-cell-depleted T cells, or PBMCs supplied cDNA or gDNA.

Across about 22 US areas, participants ranged in age from 18 to 89 years. Data came from immunoSEQ multiplex PCR; TCRdb stores just in-frame clones and leaves some out. The sample lists more than 350,000 clones; 70% to 90% were seen once. J gave up 4 bases and V 5 bases, and 9 bases lay outside the gene matches. CDR3 size: 15 residues. Germline loops: CDR1 SEHNR, CDR2 FQNEAQ (reference sequence). The sample was PBMCs or T cells enriched from blood (not recorded which). The J gene is TRBJ1-1, the V gene TRBV7-9, with 8 bases aligning to TRBD1. The clonotype comes from a woman between 18 and 30 years old who had been exposed to COVID-19. The CDR3 region is CASSRLGQGGTEAFF. In DNA form, the CDR3 reads TGTGCCAGCAGCCGACTCGGACAGGGCGGCACTGAAGCTTTCTTT.